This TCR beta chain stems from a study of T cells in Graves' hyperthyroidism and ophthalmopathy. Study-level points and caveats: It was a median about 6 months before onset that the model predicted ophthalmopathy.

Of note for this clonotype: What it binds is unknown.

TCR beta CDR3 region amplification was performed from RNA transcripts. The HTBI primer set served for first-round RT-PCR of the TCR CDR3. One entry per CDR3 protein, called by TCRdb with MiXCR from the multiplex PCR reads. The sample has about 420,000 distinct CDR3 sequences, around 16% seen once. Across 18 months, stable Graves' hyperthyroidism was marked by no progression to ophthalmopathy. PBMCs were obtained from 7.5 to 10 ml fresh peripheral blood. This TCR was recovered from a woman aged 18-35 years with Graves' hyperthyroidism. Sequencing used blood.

CDR3 loop: CASSYPSLGPTDTQYF. The CDR3 DNA follows: TGTGCCAGCAGTTATCCCTCATTGGGACCCACAGATACGCAGTATTTT. The rearrangement links TRBV6-2 or TRBV6-3 to TRBJ2-3; the D call may be TRBD1 or TRBD2 (5 bases each). This CDR3 is built from 16 residues. Germline V CDR1 and CDR2: MNHEY, SVGEGT. The V gene lost 3 bases and the J gene lost 2 bases, with 15 bases spanning the gap.